This note documents a single T cell receptor (beta chain) sequence. Its target is unknown. This sample was taken from a study of T cell repertoires in cytomegalovirus infection. TCRdb used MiXCR to reprocess the reads, holding one entry per CDR3 protein. The data contain 450,000 to 650,000 distinct CDR3 sequences, around two fifths of them singletons. Germline lookup yields CDR1 MNHEY and CDR2 SVGAGI. CDR3 size: 16 residues. Between the trimmed V and J ends, which lost 4 bases and 2 bases, there was a span of 15 bases. This receptor was identified in a human donor in good health (CMV status not recorded). Some clones in this sample may be carry-over from other donors' samples. Sample: cultured PBMCs, taken from culture after CMV antigen stimulation. The chain joins TRBV6-5 to TRBJ2-1; a weak D match, TRBD1 (6 bases). The CDR3 here is CASSSQGYAPYNEQFF. In DNA, the CDR3 is TGTGCCAGCAGTTCTCAGGGGTATGCCCCCTACAATGAGCAGTTCTTC.